A selection of T cell receptor beta chains follows, all from one sample in a study of blood T cell repertoires in COVID-19. Measured with immunoSEQ multiplex PCR; TCRdb has only the in-frame clones, and not every one. The table shows some 50,000 clones, with approximately 84% occurring only once. Input material: peripheral blood. All receptors derive from a human donor in a cohort sampled during active COVID-19. The CDR3 runs from the conserved cysteine through the conserved F or W. Fields, in order: V gene, clone size, J gene, D gene, CDR3 DNA, CDR3 protein. A D gene is named only where the DNA matches it firmly. Only some rows state a clone size, as once, few, many or a class for expanded clones.

v_gene: TRBV7-9
abundance: NA
j_gene: TRBJ1-4
d_gene: NA
CDR3nt: TGTGCCAGCAGCCTGGGCCGGACATTTAATGAAAAACTGTTTTTT
CDR3aa: CASSLGRTFNEKLFF

v_gene: TRBV7-2
abundance: NA
j_gene: TRBJ2-4
d_gene: NA
CDR3nt: TGTGCCAGCAGCCAACAGGTGACTAGAAACATTCAGTACTTC
CDR3aa: CASSQQVTRNIQYF

v_gene: TRBV6-5
abundance: NA
j_gene: TRBJ2-6
d_gene: TRBD1
CDR3nt: TGTGCCAGCAGGACAGGGGGCTCCGGGGCCAACGTCCTGACTTTC
CDR3aa: CASRTGGSGANVLTF

v_gene: TRBV7-9
abundance: NA
j_gene: TRBJ2-5
d_gene: NA
CDR3nt: TGTGCCAGCAGCAAACCTCGGGGAAGTGGTAGCGGTATGGAGACCCAGTACTTC
CDR3aa: CASSKPRGSGSGMETQYF

v_gene: TRBV10-2
abundance: once
j_gene: TRBJ2-1
d_gene: TRBD2
CDR3nt: TGCGCCAGCACTCTCTTAGCGGGAGTTAACAATGAGCAGTTCTTC
CDR3aa: CASTLLAGVNNEQFF

v_gene: TRBV10-3
abundance: NA
j_gene: TRBJ1-5
d_gene: TRBD1
CDR3nt: TGTGCCATCAGTAACAGGGGCCGAGGCCTCGATCAGCCCCAGCATTTT
CDR3aa: CAISNRGRGLDQPQHF

v_gene: TRBV5-1
abundance: NA
j_gene: TRBJ2-7
d_gene: NA
CDR3nt: TGCGCCAGCAGCCCCGGGACTGGCACCTACGAGCAGTACTTC
CDR3aa: CASSPGTGTYEQYF

v_gene: TRBV6-5
abundance: NA
j_gene: TRBJ1-1
d_gene: NA
CDR3nt: TGTGCCAGCAAACTAGCAGCACGGTACACTGAAGCTTTCTTT
CDR3aa: CASKLAARYTEAFF

v_gene: TRBV10-3
abundance: few
j_gene: TRBJ2-1
d_gene: TRBD2
CDR3nt: TGTGCCATCAGTGAGTCAACCCAGCGGGGGTACAATGAGCAGTTCTTC
CDR3aa: CAISESTQRGYNEQFF

v_gene: TRBV5-5
abundance: NA
j_gene: TRBJ1-4
d_gene: TRBD1
CDR3nt: TGTGCCAGCAGCGTCGCGACAGGGGCAAAAAATGAAAAACTGTTTTTT
CDR3aa: CASSVATGAKNEKLFF

v_gene: TRBV6-2/TRBV6-3
abundance: medium-sized
j_gene: TRBJ1-6
d_gene: NA
CDR3nt: TGTGCCAGCAGCCCCAGGGTCCCCTCACCCCTCCACTTT
CDR3aa: CASSPRVPSPLHF

v_gene: TRBV29-1
abundance: NA
j_gene: TRBJ2-5
d_gene: TRBD1
CDR3nt: TGCAGCGTCGAAACCAACAGGGGGGTTAGGGAGACCCAGTACTTC
CDR3aa: CSVETNRGVRETQYF

v_gene: TRBV6-2/TRBV6-3
abundance: few
j_gene: TRBJ2-1
d_gene: TRBD2
CDR3nt: TGTGCCAGCAGTTACGATGCTAGCGGGTCCAGTGAGCAGTTCTTC
CDR3aa: CASSYDASGSSEQFF

v_gene: TRBV28
abundance: NA
j_gene: TRBJ1-2
d_gene: NA
CDR3nt: TGTGCCAGCATTGGCAGGGCTCAAGAATTTAACTATGGCTACACCTTC
CDR3aa: CASIGRAQEFNYGYTF

v_gene: TRBV28
abundance: NA
j_gene: TRBJ2-3
d_gene: NA
CDR3nt: TGTGCCAGCAGTTTGAGAGGGGGAGATACGCAGTATTTT
CDR3aa: CASSLRGGDTQYF

v_gene: TRBV5-1
abundance: NA
j_gene: TRBJ2-3
d_gene: TRBD1
CDR3nt: TGCGCCAGCAGCTCCTCGGGGACAGGGACGGCAGATACGCAGTATTTT
CDR3aa: CASSSSGTGTADTQYF

v_gene: TRBV30
abundance: NA
j_gene: TRBJ1-6
d_gene: NA
CDR3nt: TGTGCCTGGGGACGCGCCCTTTATAATTCACCCCTCCACTTT
CDR3aa: CAWGRALYNSPLHF

v_gene: TRBV5-1
abundance: few
j_gene: TRBJ2-1
d_gene: TRBD2
CDR3nt: TGCGCCAGCAGCTTGGCTAGCGGGAACTACAATGAGCAGTTCTTC
CDR3aa: CASSLASGNYNEQFF

v_gene: TRBV19
abundance: NA
j_gene: TRBJ2-3
d_gene: TRBD1
CDR3nt: TGTGCCAGTAGGGGAACAGGGGGCACAGATACGCAGTATTTT
CDR3aa: CASRGTGGTDTQYF

v_gene: TRBV5-6
abundance: NA
j_gene: TRBJ2-2
d_gene: TRBD1
CDR3nt: TGTGCCAGCAGCTCCGTACGATGGGGACAGAGATCGACCGGGGAGCTGTTTTTT
CDR3aa: CASSSVRWGQRSTGELFF

v_gene: TRBV18
abundance: NA
j_gene: TRBJ1-1
d_gene: TRBD1
CDR3nt: TGTGCCAGCTCCCAACTGACAGGGGCTACCACTGAAGCTTTCTTT
CDR3aa: CASSQLTGATTEAFF

v_gene: TRBV7-3
abundance: NA
j_gene: TRBJ2-3
d_gene: TRBD2
CDR3nt: TGTGCCAGCAGCTTTAGCGGGGGGTTCTCCACAGATACGCAGTATTTT
CDR3aa: CASSFSGGFSTDTQYF

v_gene: TRBV23-1
abundance: NA
j_gene: TRBJ1-2
d_gene: NA
CDR3nt: TGCGCCAGCAGTCAATCCGTAGCTAACTATGGCTACACCTTC
CDR3aa: CASSQSVANYGYTF

v_gene: TRBV10-1
abundance: few
j_gene: TRBJ2-7
d_gene: NA
CDR3nt: TGCGCCAGCAGTGAGAGTCTAGATAACGAGCAGTACTTC
CDR3aa: CASSESLDNEQYF

v_gene: TRBV7-2
abundance: NA
j_gene: TRBJ2-7
d_gene: NA
CDR3nt: TGTGCCAGCAGCTTAGGTAAAAACTCCTACGAGCAGTACTTC
CDR3aa: CASSLGKNSYEQYF